The 26 T cell receptor beta chains listed next were all sequenced from one sample in a study of identifying expanded T cells in peripheral blood (dated by TCRdb to about 2019). Library preparation used the immunoSEQ multiplex PCR assay. The table comes from immuneACCESS by way of TCRdb, which keeps in-frame sequences with V and J called. Part of the clones is missing from these tables; in studies checked, under half for an unresolved V gene and the rest for unknown reasons. For this sample the table gives about 80,000 clones, of which about 90% were detected only once. The ten largest clones represent approximately 7% of the sample. Input material: blood. The receptors come from a person between 18 and 75 years old in good health.

The genes are TRBV6-1 and TRBJ1-1; possible D gene TRBD1, 6 bases. V lost 4 bases and J 1 base, leaving 7 bases between the germline ends. The CDR3 totals 13 residues. The germline V gene encodes CDR1 MNHNS and CDR2 SASEGT. The CDR3 DNA reads as TGTGCCAGCAGTGTGACAGGGAACACTGAAGCTTTCTTT. Amino acid sequence: CASSVTGNTEAFF.

This chain joins TRBV19 and TRBJ2-7; D possibly corresponds to TRBD2 (7 bases). The CDR3 runs 14 residues. V was pared by 4 bases and J by 2 bases, with 12 bases between. CDR1 and CDR2 from the germline V gene are LNHDA and SQIVND (reference sequence). The CDR3 DNA reads TGTGCCAGTAGTAGTTACGGGGGGCCCTACGAGCAGTACTTC. It translates to CASSSYGGPYEQYF. The variable domain in full, with the rest retrieved from reference TRBV19 and TRBJ2-7, is DGGITQSPKYLFRKEGQNVTLSCEQNLNHDAMYWYRQDPGQGLRLIYYSQIVNDFQKGDIAEGYSVSREKKESFPLTVTSAQKNPTAFYLCASSSYGGPYEQYFGPGTRLTVT.

V and J are TRBV13 and TRBJ2-2, with TRBD1 identical over 8 bases. The CDR3 sequence is 15 residues long. Germline CDR1 and CDR2: PRHDT and FYEKMQ (reference sequence). The J segment lost 2 bases and the V segment lost 10 bases, leaving 9 bases of the junction unmatched. The CDR3: CATQGQGGNTGELFF. The CDR3 DNA follows: TGTGCCACCCAAGGACAGGGTGGTAACACCGGGGAGCTGTTTTTT.

V and J are TRBV6-4 and TRBJ2-2, with no clear D. The ends were cut back, 7 bases at V and 6 bases at J, with 15 bases in the middle. Germline CDR1 is MRHNA and CDR2 is SNTAGT. The CDR3 contains 14 residues. The chain's CDR3 is CASKTDAYAGELFF. DNA for the CDR3: TGTGCCAGCAAAACCGACGCCTACGCCGGGGAGCTGTTTTTT.

This clone was detected once. The CDR3 is CASSLMEGMDEKLFF. The CDR3, as DNA: TGTGCCAGCAGTTTAATGGAGGGTATGGATGAAAAACTGTTTTTT. The chain employs TRBV27 and TRBJ1-4; D call uncertain. There are 15 residues in the CDR3. Germline CDR1 reads MNHEY; CDR2 reads SMNVEV (reference sequence). V lost 2 bases and J 6 bases, leaving 13 bases between the germline ends.

The chain joins TRBV30 to TRBJ2-1; 10 bases agree with TRBD2. Looked up from germline, CDR1 is GTSNPN and CDR2 is SVGIG (reference sequence). V was clipped by 1 base and J by 4 bases; unmatched bases: 10. CDR3 length equals 17 residues. DNA for the CDR3: TGTGCCTGGAGTGGTAACCCTAGCGGGAGTAATTACAATGAGCAGTTCTTC. It encodes CAWSGNPSGSNYNEQFF.

The chain joins TRBV19 to TRBJ1-3; D unclear. In germline, CDR1 is LNHDA, CDR2 SQIVND (reference sequence). V lost 3 bases and J 2 bases, leaving 17 bases between the germline ends. The length of the CDR3 is 17 residues. CDR3: CASSIGRGGSPGNTIYF. The CDR3 DNA sequence: TGTGCCAGTAGTATTGGTCGAGGAGGCTCCCCTGGAAACACCATATATTTT. The complete variable domain, with remaining parts taken from reference TRBV19 and TRBJ1-3, reads DGGITQSPKYLFRKEGQNVTLSCEQNLNHDAMYWYRQDPGQGLRLIYYSQIVNDFQKGDIAEGYSVSREKKESFPLTVTSAQKNPTAFYLCASSIGRGGSPGNTIYFGEGSWLTVV.

This chain uses TRBV6-6 with TRBJ2-4, with D perhaps matching TRBD2 (7 bases). Trimming cost V 3 bases and J 6 bases, with 12 bases left between them. The CDR3 is 14 residues long. The germline gives CDR1 MNHNY, CDR2 SVGAGI (reference sequence). The CDR3 region has the DNA TGTGCCAGCAGTTATCCAGGGGAGGGAAACATTCAGTACTTC. It translates to CASSYPGEGNIQYF.

This chain uses TRBV5-1 with TRBJ1-2; tentatively, D is TRBD1 (5 bases). Germline V gene sequence: CDR1 SGHRS, CDR2 YFSETQ. Trimming took 2 bases from V and 2 from J, leaving 10 bases between them. The CDR3 totals 14 residues. The CDR3 region has the DNA TGCGCCAGCAGCTTTGGGGCAGGGAACTATGGCTACACCTTC. As protein: CASSFGAGNYGYTF.

This clone was counted once. J is TRBJ1-5 and V is TRBV30, with unresolved D. The CDR3 extends over 11 amino acids. Trimming removed 0 bases at V and 5 bases at J, with 2 bases between. The germline CDR1 and CDR2 sequences are GTSNPN and SVGIG (reference sequence). Here the CDR3 DNA reads TGTGCCTGGAGTGTGGATCAGCCCCAGCATTTT. Its translation is CAWSVDQPQHF.

This sequence joins TRBV2 and TRBJ2-2, with 9 bases identical to TRBD1. The germline V gene has CDR1 SNHLY and CDR2 FYNNEI. Trimming at V came to 8 bases and at J to 4 bases, leaving 5 bases not matched to a gene. This CDR3 has 14 amino acids. The DNA for the CDR3 is TGTGCCAGCGCCGGGACAGGGCGCACCGGGGAGCTGTTTTTT. This encodes CASAGTGRTGELFF.

This sequence joins TRBV5-4 and TRBJ2-3, with a possible D match to TRBD2 (7 bases). V lost 8 bases to trimming and J lost 5 bases, with 18 bases between them. Germline lookup yields CDR1 SGHNT and CDR2 YYREEE (reference sequence). CDR3 length: 14 residues. The CDR3 DNA sequence: TGTGCCAGTTCTTGGGGGGGGGCCGGAGATACGCAGTATTTT. As protein: CASSWGGAGDTQYF.

The chain couples TRBV5-1 to TRBJ1-2; tentatively, D is TRBD1 (5 bases). With 4 bases removed from V and 6 bases from J, the gap between germline ends came to 10 bases. The CDR3 covers 12 residues. The germline CDR1 and CDR2 sequences are SGHRS and YFSETQ. CDR3 DNA: TGCGCCAGCAGCCAGGACACGAATGGCTACACCTTC. This sequence encodes CASSQDTNGYTF.

The V call is TRBV19, the J call TRBJ1-2; TRBD1 matches at 7 bases. Per germline, CDR1 LNHDA and CDR2 SQIVND (reference sequence). V trimming: 7 bases; J trimming: 7 bases; junction bases outside the gene matches: 6. The CDR3 is 12 residues long. The CDR3 loop is CASNFRGLGYTF. The CDR3 coding sequence is TGTGCCAGTAATTTTAGGGGGCTTGGCTACACCTTC.

This clone is a singleton in its sample. The rearrangement uses TRBV19 and TRBJ1-2; 8 positions agree with TRBD1. Germline CDR1 is LNHDA and CDR2 is SQIVND (reference sequence). This CDR3 has 13 residues. The junction had 5 bases not matched to a gene; V was cut back by 7 bases and J by 4 bases. The CDR3 here is CASTPGQVYGYTF. CDR3 coding DNA: TGTGCCAGTACTCCGGGACAGGTCTATGGCTACACCTTC.

The chain links TRBV14 to TRBJ2-3; D is possibly TRBD2 (6 bases). Germline V gene data show CDR1 as SGHDN and CDR2 as FVKESK. The ends were cut back, 4 bases at V and 4 bases at J, with 18 bases in the middle. The CDR3 length is 16 residues. The CDR3 region has the DNA TGTGCCAGCAGCCCCAAGCAACGGGCGGGGCCAGATACGCAGTATTTT. Its protein product is CASSPKQRAGPDTQYF.

The V and J genes are TRBV7-9 and TRBJ1-2, with TRBD1 matching 7 bases. The germline V gene encodes CDR1 SEHNR and CDR2 FQNEAQ (reference sequence). CDR3 length equals 14 residues. V was clipped by 1 base and J by 7 bases; unmatched bases: 6. CDR3 bases: TGTGCCAGCAGCTTAGTCCTCGACAGGGCTGGCTACACCTTC. Protein: CASSLVLDRAGYTF.

The chain couples TRBV7-2 to TRBJ2-3; TRBD2 matches at 10 bases. The CDR3 loop spans 16 amino acids. V lost 5 bases and J lost 0; bases outside the gene matches: 5. Germline assignment: CDR1 SGHTA and CDR2 FQGNSA. The CDR3 nucleotides read TGTGCCAGCAGCCGAGGGACTAGCGCAAGCACAGATACGCAGTATTTT. This translates into CASSRGTSASTDTQYF.

This sequence joins TRBV27 and TRBJ2-2, with D tentatively TRBD2 (5 bases). The V end lost 6 bases, the J end lost 7 bases, and 18 bases lay between the germline ends. The germline V gene has CDR1 MNHEY and CDR2 SMNVEV (reference sequence). The CDR3 is 15 residues long. As DNA, the CDR3 is TGTGCCAGCAGAGGCCGACGGGGTTCTAACGGGGAGCTGTTTTTT. Translation gives CASRGRRGSNGELFF.

A single count supports this clone. V usage is TRBV19 and J usage is TRBJ1-3; D remains unclear. Germline lookup yields CDR1 LNHDA and CDR2 SQIVND (reference sequence). Trimming took 5 bases from V and 3 from J, leaving 8 bases between them. The CDR3 has 13 amino acids. This CDR3 reads CASSSTGGNTIYF. CDR3 nucleotides: TGTGCCAGTAGTTCCACGGGTGGAAACACCATATATTTT.

This sequence joins TRBV6-5 and TRBJ1-1; a weak D match, TRBD1 (6 bases). Deletions cut 4 bases from V and 2 bases from J, with 11 bases between. The CDR3 has 14 amino acids. Germline V gives CDR1 MNHEY, CDR2 SVGAGI. For the CDR3, the DNA is TGTGCCAGCAGTTCAACCAGGGGAAACACTGAAGCTTTCTTT. It translates to CASSSTRGNTEAFF.

J is TRBJ1-2 and V is TRBV27; 7 bases fit TRBD1. With V trimmed by 9 bases and J by 2 bases, 15 bases remained unmatched. CDR1 and CDR2 from the germline V gene are MNHEY and SMNVEV (reference sequence). This CDR3 has 16 amino acids. CDR3 sequence (DNA): TGTGCCAGTTGGTCGGACAGGATCCTCCTAAACTATGGCTACACCTTC. Translation: CASWSDRILLNYGYTF.

The rearrangement links TRBV27 to TRBJ2-5; 7 positions agree with TRBD1. Germline loops: CDR1 MNHEY, CDR2 SMNVEV (reference sequence). The CDR3 is 15 amino acids. Germline trimming cut 2 bases from V and 4 bases from J; bases unmatched to any gene: 7. Here the CDR3 reads CASSLGDRRGETQYF. The CDR3 DNA reads TGTGCCAGCAGTTTAGGGGACAGAAGGGGAGAGACCCAGTACTTC.

The J gene is TRBJ2-4, the V gene TRBV30, with D perhaps matching TRBD1 (6 bases). V lost 0 bases to trimming and J lost 8 bases, with 11 bases between them. This CDR3 comprises 13 residues. The germline gives CDR1 GTSNPN, CDR2 SVGIG (reference sequence). The CDR3 region is CAWSVRRGHIQYF. CDR3 nucleotides: TGTGCCTGGAGTGTACGCAGGGGACACATTCAGTACTTC.

V usage is TRBV6-1 and J usage is TRBJ1-3, with TRBD1 identical over 8 bases. Germline-derived CDR1 and CDR2 are MNHNS and SASEGT. The trim removed 10 bases at V and 3 bases at J, leaving 8 bases unmatched. The CDR3 runs 14 residues. In DNA, the CDR3 is TGTGCCATCTTGTCAGGGGGCTTTGGAAACACCATATATTTT. Amino acids: CAILSGGFGNTIYF.

The chain employs TRBV11-2 and TRBJ2-7; 9 bases line up with TRBD2. Germline assignment: CDR1 SGHAT and CDR2 FQNNGV. V lost 4 bases, J lost 0 bases, and 13 bases stayed unmatched. This CDR3 comprises 18 residues. DNA of the CDR3: TGTGCCAGCAGCTCAATAAGCGGGGGGACCACCCCCTCCTACGAGCAGTACTTC. Protein: CASSSISGGTTPSYEQYF. Full variable domain (rest looked up from reference TRBV11-2 and TRBJ2-7): EAGVAQSPRYKIIEKRQSVAFWCNPISGHATLYWYQQILGQGPKLLIQFQNNGVVDDSQLPKDRFSAERLKGVDSTLKIQPAKLEDSAVYLCASSSISGGTTPSYEQYFGPGTRLTVT.